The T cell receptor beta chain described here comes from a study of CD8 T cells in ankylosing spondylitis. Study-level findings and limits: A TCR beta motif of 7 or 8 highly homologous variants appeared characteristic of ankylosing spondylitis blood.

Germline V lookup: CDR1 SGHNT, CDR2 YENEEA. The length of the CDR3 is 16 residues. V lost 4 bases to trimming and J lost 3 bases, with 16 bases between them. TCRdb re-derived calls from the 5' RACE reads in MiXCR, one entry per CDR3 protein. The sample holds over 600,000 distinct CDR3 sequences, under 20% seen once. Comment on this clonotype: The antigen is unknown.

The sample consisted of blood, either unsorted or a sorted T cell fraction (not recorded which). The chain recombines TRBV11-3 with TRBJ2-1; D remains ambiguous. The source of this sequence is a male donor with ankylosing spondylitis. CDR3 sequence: CASSSRLHLGYNEQFF. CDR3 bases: TGTGCCAGCAGCTCCAGGCTCCACCTAGGCTACAATGAGCAGTTCTTC. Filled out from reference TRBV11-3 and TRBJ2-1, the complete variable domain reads EAGVVQSPRYKIIEKKQPVAFWCNPISGHNTLYWYLQNLGQGPELLIRYENEEAVDDSQLPKDRFSAERLKGVDSTLKIQPAELGDSAVYLCASSSRLHLGYNEQFFGPGTRLTVL.